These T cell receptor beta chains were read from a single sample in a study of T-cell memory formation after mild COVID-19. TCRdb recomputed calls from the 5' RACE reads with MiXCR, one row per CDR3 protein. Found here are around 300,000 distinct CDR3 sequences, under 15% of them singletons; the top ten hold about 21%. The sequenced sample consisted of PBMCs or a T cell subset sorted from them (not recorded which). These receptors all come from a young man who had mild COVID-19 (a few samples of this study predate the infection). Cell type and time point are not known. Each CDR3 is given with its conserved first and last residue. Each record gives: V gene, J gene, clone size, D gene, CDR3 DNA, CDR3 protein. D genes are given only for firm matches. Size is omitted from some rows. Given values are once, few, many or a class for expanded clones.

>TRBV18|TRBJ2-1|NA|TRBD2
TGTGCCAGTTCAGCGGAGGGACTAGCGGGCAATGAGCAGTTCTTC
CASSAEGLAGNEQFF
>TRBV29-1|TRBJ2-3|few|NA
TGCAGCGTTGTGGCAGGGGAAAGCACAGATACGCAGTATTTT
CSVVAGESTDTQYF
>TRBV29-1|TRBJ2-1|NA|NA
TGCAGCGTGGAGGAGAGCTCCTACAATGAGCAGTTCTTC
CSVEESSYNEQFF
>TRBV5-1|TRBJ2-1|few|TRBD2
TGCGCCAGCAGCTTGCGACTAGCTCCCAATGAGCAGTTCTTC
CASSLRLAPNEQFF
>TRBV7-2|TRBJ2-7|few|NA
TGTGCCAGCAGCTTAATGAGCTTCTCTAGCTACGAGCAGTACTTC
CASSLMSFSSYEQYF
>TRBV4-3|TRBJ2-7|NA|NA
TGCGCCAGCAGCCAAGATTACGGGGACCCCGCCTACGAGCAGTACTTC
CASSQDYGDPAYEQYF
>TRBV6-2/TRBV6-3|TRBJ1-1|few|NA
TGTGCCAGCAGCCCCTACAAGGAGGAAAACACTGAAGCTTTCTTT
CASSPYKEENTEAFF
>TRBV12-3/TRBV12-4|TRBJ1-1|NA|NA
TGTGCCAGCAGTTTATATGACAGGAACACTGAAGCTTTCTTT
CASSLYDRNTEAFF
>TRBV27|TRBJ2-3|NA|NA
TGTGCCAGCAGTTCTATCCTGGGGTCCACAGATACGCAGTATTTT
CASSSILGSTDTQYF
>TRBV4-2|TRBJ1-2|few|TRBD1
TGTGCCAGCAGCCAAGTACCACAGGGGAACTATGGCTACACCTTC
CASSQVPQGNYGYTF
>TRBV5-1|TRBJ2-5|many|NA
TGCGCCAGCAGCTTGCAGGATAGAGAGACCCAGTACTTC
CASSLQDRETQYF
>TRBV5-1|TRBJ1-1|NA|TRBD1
TGCGCCAGCAGCATAACAGGGGGCAGGAACACTGAAGCTTTCTTT
CASSITGGRNTEAFF
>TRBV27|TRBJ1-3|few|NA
TGTGCCTCGTGGGGTTCCGGAAACACCATATATTTT
CASWGSGNTIYF
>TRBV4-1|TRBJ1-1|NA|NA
TGCGCCAGCAGTTACGCTACGGGAGAAGCTTTCTTT
CASSYATGEAFF
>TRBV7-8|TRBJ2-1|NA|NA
TGTGCCAGCAGCCCCAGGATTTACAATGAGCAGTTCTTC
CASSPRIYNEQFF
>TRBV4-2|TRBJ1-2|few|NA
TGTGCCAGCAGCCCGGCGTCGGATCACCTCTATGGCTACACCTTC
CASSPASDHLYGYTF
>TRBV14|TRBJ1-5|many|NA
TGTGCCAGCAGCCAAGGGAGAAATCAGCCCCAGCATTTT
CASSQGRNQPQHF
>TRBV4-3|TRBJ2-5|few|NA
TGCGCCAGCAGCCAAGATGGTCGGGGGCCGGGGGAGACCCAGTACTTC
CASSQDGRGPGETQYF
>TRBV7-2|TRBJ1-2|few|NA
TGTGCCAGCAGCCCCCCTCTGGGTTTCTATGGCTACACCTTC
CASSPPLGFYGYTF
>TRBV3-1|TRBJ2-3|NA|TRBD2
TGTGCCAGCAGCCACTTAGCGGGAGTCACAGATACGCAGTATTTT
CASSHLAGVTDTQYF
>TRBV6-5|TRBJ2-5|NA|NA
TGTGCCAGCAGTTATCCTACCGAGGGGGAAGAGACCCAGTACTTC
CASSYPTEGEETQYF